This T cell receptor beta chain was captured by sequencing in a study of a mutant IDH1 vaccine in newly diagnosed glioma. Study context: Each patient was administered eight vaccinations, scheduled in weeks 1, 3, 5, 7, 11, 15, 19 and 23. Investigators started vaccination 4-6 weeks after radiotherapy alone, or with temozolomide cycles. Former treatment meant radiotherapy, temozolomide, or both; the majority had gotten both.

The assay was immunoSEQ multiplex PCR, and TCRdb's table has in-frame clones only and misses some. The sample has some 55,000 clones; approximately 90% are singletons. The CDR3 sequence is 21 residues long. Germline loops: CDR1 MGHRA, CDR2 YSYEKL. V was shortened by 2 bases and J by 1 base, with 30 bases between the two germline ends. Of note for this clone: What it binds is unknown.

General study points: Pseudoprogression seemed unlinked to shifts in top peripheral T cell clonotypes.

The time point: week 5, during vaccination. What each vaccine dose contained was 300 ug of mutant IDH1 20-mer peptide, accompanied by topical imiquimod. The sequenced sample was PBMCs, obtained from a glioma patient whose treatment included an IDH1 peptide vaccine. The V gene is TRBV4-1, the J gene TRBJ2-7, with D perhaps TRBD1 (7 bases). This receptor was taken from a woman aged 40 to 50 with glioma. CDR3 sequence (DNA): TGCGCCAGCAGCCAACCGCGGGTAGCGCAGGGGGGCGAGACCCAATCCTACGAGCAGTACTTC. It codes for CASSQPRVAQGGETQSYEQYF.